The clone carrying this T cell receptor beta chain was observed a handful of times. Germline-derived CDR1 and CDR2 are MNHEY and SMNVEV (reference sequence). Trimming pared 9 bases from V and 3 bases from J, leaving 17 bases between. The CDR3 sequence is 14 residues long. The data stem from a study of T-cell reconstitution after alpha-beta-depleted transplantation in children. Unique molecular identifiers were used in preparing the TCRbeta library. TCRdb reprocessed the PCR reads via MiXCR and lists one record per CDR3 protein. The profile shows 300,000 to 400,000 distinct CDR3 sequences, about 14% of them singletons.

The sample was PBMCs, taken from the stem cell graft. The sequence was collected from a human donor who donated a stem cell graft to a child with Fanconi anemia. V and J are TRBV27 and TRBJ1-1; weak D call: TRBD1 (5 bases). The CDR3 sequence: CARFKLGLDTEAFF. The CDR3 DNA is TGTGCCAGGTTTAAACTGGGGCTTGACACTGAAGCTTTCTTT.